A selection of T cell receptor beta chains follows, all from one sample in a study of shared clonotypes between healthy human individuals. TCRdb's table, derived via immunoSEQ multiplex PCR, lists solely in-frame clones and lacks some. The repertoire has about 450,000 clones, roughly 77% of them found once; the top ten carry about 13%. Sequencing used PBMCs. Every receptor here comes from a woman aged 40 to 50 in good health. Some clones in this sample may be carry-over from other donors' samples. CDR3s include the opening cysteine and the closing phenylalanine or tryptophan. The order of the fields is clone size, V gene, D gene, J gene, CDR3 DNA, CDR3 protein. D genes are given only for firm matches. Clone size is given for some rows only: seen once, a few or many times, or a class if the clone is expanded.

clone size: .; V gene: TRBV14; D gene: .; J gene: TRBJ1-2; CDR3 DNA: TGTGCCAGCAACCCACTGGCAGGGGATGGCTACACCTTC; CDR3 protein: CASNPLAGDGYTF
clone size: .; V gene: TRBV30; D gene: TRBD1; J gene: TRBJ1-5; CDR3 DNA: TGTGCCTGGGATACCGGGACAGGGGTTCAGCCCCAGCATTTT; CDR3 protein: CAWDTGTGVQPQHF
clone size: few; V gene: TRBV7-3; D gene: TRBD2; J gene: TRBJ2-5; CDR3 DNA: TGTGCCAGCAGCTTAGGGGCTAGCGGGAGCGGGGAGACCCAGTACTTC; CDR3 protein: CASSLGASGSGETQYF
clone size: few; V gene: TRBV30; D gene: .; J gene: TRBJ1-5; CDR3 DNA: TGTGCCTGGACCAATGGGGGGGGAAATCAGCCCCAGCATTTT; CDR3 protein: CAWTNGGGNQPQHF
clone size: .; V gene: TRBV30; D gene: TRBD1; J gene: TRBJ1-4; CDR3 DNA: TGTGCCTGGACCATCGGGACAGGGGGGAATGAAAAACTGTTTTTT; CDR3 protein: CAWTIGTGGNEKLFF
clone size: .; V gene: TRBV4-2; D gene: .; J gene: TRBJ2-7; CDR3 DNA: TGTGCCAGCAGCCAAGCCCTAGCGAGTAGCTCCTACGAGCAGTACTTC; CDR3 protein: CASSQALASSSYEQYF
clone size: .; V gene: TRBV6-1; D gene: .; J gene: TRBJ1-3; CDR3 DNA: TGTGCCAGCAGTGAATTTACAGGAGGTGGAAACACCATATATTTT; CDR3 protein: CASSEFTGGGNTIYF
clone size: .; V gene: TRBV7-9; D gene: .; J gene: TRBJ2-1; CDR3 DNA: TGTGCCAGCAGCCTCAGTAAATCTGAGCAGTTCTTC; CDR3 protein: CASSLSKSEQFF
clone size: .; V gene: TRBV7-8; D gene: TRBD2; J gene: TRBJ2-1; CDR3 DNA: TGTGCCAGCAGCTCGACTCGACTAGCTTCCTACAATGAGCAGTTCTTC; CDR3 protein: CASSSTRLASYNEQFF
clone size: .; V gene: TRBV5-1; D gene: .; J gene: TRBJ2-6; CDR3 DNA: TGCGCCAGCAGCTTGACGACCTCTGGGGCCAACGTCCTGACTTTC; CDR3 protein: CASSLTTSGANVLTF
clone size: few; V gene: TRBV6-4; D gene: TRBD1; J gene: TRBJ2-3; CDR3 DNA: TGTGCCAGCAGTGAAGCCGGGACAGGGTACACAGATACGCAGTATTTT; CDR3 protein: CASSEAGTGYTDTQYF
clone size: .; V gene: TRBV15; D gene: .; J gene: TRBJ2-2; CDR3 DNA: TGTGCCACCAGCCCCCGTGGGGGAGAGATAACCGGGGAGCTGTTTTTT; CDR3 protein: CATSPRGGEITGELFF
clone size: .; V gene: TRBV30; D gene: .; J gene: TRBJ1-6; CDR3 DNA: TGTGCCTGGAGTGTAGCCCCTAATTCACCCCTCCACTTT; CDR3 protein: CAWSVAPNSPLHF
clone size: .; V gene: TRBV11-3; D gene: TRBD1; J gene: TRBJ2-1; CDR3 DNA: TGTGCCAGCACCCCCGGGACAGGGCCATCGGGTGAGCAGTTCTTC; CDR3 protein: CASTPGTGPSGEQFF
clone size: .; V gene: TRBV28; D gene: .; J gene: TRBJ2-7; CDR3 DNA: TGTGCCAGCAGGGGGTTCGGGCTTCTACCCTCCTACGAGCAGTACTTC; CDR3 protein: CASRGFGLLPSYEQYF
clone size: few; V gene: TRBV2; D gene: .; J gene: TRBJ1-4; CDR3 DNA: TGTGCCAGCAGACCACAAACAACTAATGAAAAACTGTTTTTT; CDR3 protein: CASRPQTTNEKLFF
clone size: .; V gene: TRBV6-5; D gene: TRBD2; J gene: TRBJ2-3; CDR3 DNA: TGTGCCAGCAGTCTAGCGGGGCCCCCCCCAGATACGCAGTATTTT; CDR3 protein: CASSLAGPPPDTQYF
clone size: .; V gene: TRBV28; D gene: .; J gene: TRBJ2-7; CDR3 DNA: TGTGCCAGCAGTTTGGTCCACTACGAGCAGTACTTC; CDR3 protein: CASSLVHYEQYF
clone size: .; V gene: TRBV5-1; D gene: TRBD2; J gene: TRBJ2-1; CDR3 DNA: TGCGCCAGCAGCTCTACTAGCGGGAGTGGAGGCGAGCAGTTCTTC; CDR3 protein: CASSSTSGSGGEQFF
clone size: .; V gene: TRBV4-1; D gene: .; J gene: TRBJ2-7; CDR3 DNA: TGCGCCAGCAGCCCCCGGGACATCGCCTACGAGCAGTACTTC; CDR3 protein: CASSPRDIAYEQYF
clone size: .; V gene: TRBV27; D gene: TRBD2; J gene: TRBJ2-1; CDR3 DNA: TGTGCCAGCGGGGCTAGCGGTATCAACAATGAGCAGTTCTTC; CDR3 protein: CASGASGINNEQFF
clone size: many; V gene: TRBV5-6; D gene: TRBD2; J gene: TRBJ2-5; CDR3 DNA: TGTGCCAGCAGCAGGGGACTAGGAGAGACCCAGTACTTC; CDR3 protein: CASSRGLGETQYF
clone size: .; V gene: TRBV7-3; D gene: .; J gene: TRBJ2-3; CDR3 DNA: TGTGCCAGCAGCCCCAATTTTGGAGATACGCAGTATTTT; CDR3 protein: CASSPNFGDTQYF
clone size: .; V gene: TRBV5-1; D gene: .; J gene: TRBJ2-7; CDR3 DNA: TGCGCCAGCAGACTCGGCGTCAACTACGAGCAGTACTTC; CDR3 protein: CASRLGVNYEQYF
clone size: many; V gene: TRBV19; D gene: TRBD2; J gene: TRBJ2-3; CDR3 DNA: TGTGCCAGCAGTCCGGCGGGAGCTGTAGATACGCAGTATTTT; CDR3 protein: CASSPAGAVDTQYF
clone size: once; V gene: TRBV5-4; D gene: TRBD1; J gene: TRBJ2-2; CDR3 DNA: TGTGCCAGCAGCTCCGGACAGGGGTCCGCCTTGAACACCGGGGAGCTGTTTTTT; CDR3 protein: CASSSGQGSALNTGELFF
clone size: .; V gene: TRBV5-6; D gene: TRBD2; J gene: TRBJ2-2; CDR3 DNA: TGTGCCAGCAGCTTGGATGGCGGGAGGGCCGAGAACACCGGGGAGCTGTTTTTT; CDR3 protein: CASSLDGGRAENTGELFF
clone size: once; V gene: TRBV7-9; D gene: TRBD2; J gene: TRBJ2-3; CDR3 DNA: TGTGCCAGCAGCTCAGCCACTAGCGGGAGGGTGGATACGCAGTATTTT; CDR3 protein: CASSSATSGRVDTQYF
clone size: .; V gene: TRBV7-9; D gene: TRBD1; J gene: TRBJ1-3; CDR3 DNA: TGTGCCAGCAGCGCCGACAGGGTAGGAAACACCATATATTTT; CDR3 protein: CASSADRVGNTIYF
clone size: once; V gene: TRBV11-1; D gene: .; J gene: TRBJ2-1; CDR3 DNA: TGTGCCAGCAGCCTTAGAGGCGGACTGGGCATTGGTGAGCAGTTCTTC; CDR3 protein: CASSLRGGLGIGEQFF
clone size: .; V gene: TRBV4-1; D gene: .; J gene: TRBJ1-1; CDR3 DNA: TGCGCCAGCAGCCAAGGTTTTGGGGAGGGAACTGAAGCTTTCTTT; CDR3 protein: CASSQGFGEGTEAFF
clone size: .; V gene: TRBV28; D gene: TRBD1; J gene: TRBJ2-3; CDR3 DNA: TGTGCCAGCAGTTCGGGACAGTCACCAGATACGCAGTATTTT; CDR3 protein: CASSSGQSPDTQYF
clone size: many; V gene: TRBV10-3; D gene: .; J gene: TRBJ2-3; CDR3 DNA: TGTGCCATCAGTAAAACCGGGACGGACACAGATACGCAGTATTTT; CDR3 protein: CAISKTGTDTDTQYF
clone size: .; V gene: TRBV19; D gene: .; J gene: TRBJ1-1; CDR3 DNA: TGTGCCAGTAGTACACCCACCCGACAGAGGAACACTGAAGCTTTCTTT; CDR3 protein: CASSTPTRQRNTEAFF
clone size: .; V gene: TRBV13; D gene: .; J gene: TRBJ1-2; CDR3 DNA: TGTGCCAGCAGCTCACCTAACAGGGAGACTCACTATGGCTACACCTTC; CDR3 protein: CASSSPNRETHYGYTF
clone size: .; V gene: TRBV5-6; D gene: .; J gene: TRBJ1-1; CDR3 DNA: TGTGCCAGCAGCTTGACGGTCAGGGCCACTGAAGCTTTCTTT; CDR3 protein: CASSLTVRATEAFF
clone size: once; V gene: TRBV27; D gene: TRBD2; J gene: TRBJ2-1; CDR3 DNA: TGTGCCAGCAGTTTCCCGCTAGCGGGTTACAATGAGCAGTTCTTC; CDR3 protein: CASSFPLAGYNEQFF
clone size: .; V gene: TRBV4-1; D gene: .; J gene: TRBJ2-7; CDR3 DNA: TGCGCCAGCAGCCAAGGAGGAGGGTTTAGGGGCTACGAGCAGTACTTC; CDR3 protein: CASSQGGGFRGYEQYF
clone size: once; V gene: TRBV5-1; D gene: .; J gene: TRBJ2-1; CDR3 DNA: TGCGCCAGCTGCTGGACAGCCTCCTACAATGAGCAGTTCTTC; CDR3 protein: CASCWTASYNEQFF
clone size: .; V gene: TRBV11-2; D gene: .; J gene: TRBJ2-2; CDR3 DNA: TGTGCCAGCAGCTTAGAGTCCAGATCCACCGGGGAGCTGTTTTTT; CDR3 protein: CASSLESRSTGELFF
clone size: .; V gene: TRBV4-1; D gene: .; J gene: TRBJ1-1; CDR3 DNA: TGCGCCAGCAGCAGCCCGACAGCGAACACTGAAGCTTTCTTT; CDR3 protein: CASSSPTANTEAFF
clone size: .; V gene: TRBV2; D gene: TRBD2; J gene: TRBJ2-7; CDR3 DNA: TGTGCCGTCAGGGGACTAGCCCCTTCCGGGAACGAGCAGTACTTC; CDR3 protein: CAVRGLAPSGNEQYF
clone size: .; V gene: TRBV28; D gene: .; J gene: TRBJ2-7; CDR3 DNA: TGTGCCAGCAGAGACAGCTTGTCCTCCTACGAGCAGTACTTC; CDR3 protein: CASRDSLSSYEQYF
clone size: .; V gene: TRBV7-9; D gene: .; J gene: TRBJ1-2; CDR3 DNA: TGTGCCAGCAGCTCGACAAGGAGCGACTATGGCTACACCTTC; CDR3 protein: CASSSTRSDYGYTF
clone size: .; V gene: TRBV15; D gene: .; J gene: TRBJ1-3; CDR3 DNA: TGTGCCACCAGCAGAGATCTAACCGGCGGAAACACCATATATTTT; CDR3 protein: CATSRDLTGGNTIYF
clone size: .; V gene: TRBV7-9; D gene: .; J gene: TRBJ1-4; CDR3 DNA: TGTGCCAGCAGCTTAGCGAGCGTACCCCTAAAACTGTTTTTT; CDR3 protein: CASSLASVPLKLFF
clone size: .; V gene: TRBV18; D gene: TRBD2; J gene: TRBJ2-7; CDR3 DNA: TGTGCCAGCTCACCAGGGGGGGACGGGATTTACGAGCAGTACTTC; CDR3 protein: CASSPGGDGIYEQYF
clone size: .; V gene: TRBV28; D gene: TRBD1; J gene: TRBJ1-5; CDR3 DNA: TGTGCCAGCAGTTCTCTCAGGACAGGGTCCAATCAGCCCCAGCATTTT; CDR3 protein: CASSSLRTGSNQPQHF
clone size: once; V gene: TRBV4-1; D gene: TRBD1; J gene: TRBJ2-1; CDR3 DNA: TGCGCCAGCAGCCTGTATCAGGGGGCTATTGAGCAGTTCTTC; CDR3 protein: CASSLYQGAIEQFF
clone size: .; V gene: TRBV7-8; D gene: .; J gene: TRBJ2-1; CDR3 DNA: TGTGCCAGCAGCCCCCACACAGAAGGGGGATACAATGAGCAGTTCTTC; CDR3 protein: CASSPHTEGGYNEQFF
clone size: once; V gene: TRBV7-9; D gene: .; J gene: TRBJ1-1; CDR3 DNA: TGTGCCAGCAGCTTAGGGGGACATCAGAACACTGAAGCTTTCTTT; CDR3 protein: CASSLGGHQNTEAFF
clone size: .; V gene: TRBV27; D gene: TRBD1; J gene: TRBJ2-3; CDR3 DNA: TGTGCCAGCAGTTTGGGGACAGGCACTATGGATACGCAGTATTTT; CDR3 protein: CASSLGTGTMDTQYF
clone size: once; V gene: TRBV5-1; D gene: TRBD2; J gene: TRBJ2-3; CDR3 DNA: TGCGCCAGCAGCTTAGGCGGGAGTGCAGATACGCAGTATTTT; CDR3 protein: CASSLGGSADTQYF
clone size: once; V gene: TRBV7-6; D gene: .; J gene: TRBJ2-1; CDR3 DNA: TGTGCCAGCAGCGTAATTGACTATCCCCGGGGCAATGAGCAGTTCTTC; CDR3 protein: CASSVIDYPRGNEQFF
clone size: .; V gene: TRBV15; D gene: .; J gene: TRBJ1-3; CDR3 DNA: TGTGCCACCAGCAGAGATACTGGGGCTGGAAACACCATATATTTT; CDR3 protein: CATSRDTGAGNTIYF
clone size: .; V gene: TRBV9; D gene: .; J gene: TRBJ2-7; CDR3 DNA: TGTGCCAGCAGCGTAGGGAGCGGATCCTCCTACGAGCAGTACTTC; CDR3 protein: CASSVGSGSSYEQYF
clone size: once; V gene: TRBV10-3; D gene: TRBD1; J gene: TRBJ1-4; CDR3 DNA: TGTGCCATCAGGGGGGACAGAGCTAATGAAAAACTGTTTTTT; CDR3 protein: CAIRGDRANEKLFF
clone size: .; V gene: TRBV5-1; D gene: TRBD2; J gene: TRBJ2-2; CDR3 DNA: TGCGCCAGCAGCTTGGCCCAAGGAGCGGGGGGCGGGGAGCTGTTTTTT; CDR3 protein: CASSLAQGAGGGELFF
clone size: .; V gene: TRBV19; D gene: .; J gene: TRBJ1-1; CDR3 DNA: TGTGCCAGTAGTATGTATGGGACGGGATACACTGAAGCTTTCTTT; CDR3 protein: CASSMYGTGYTEAFF